The entry below describes one T cell receptor beta chain. Per germline, CDR1 MNHNS and CDR2 SASEGT. The CDR3 extends over 16 amino acids. The ends were cut back, 2 bases at V and 0 bases at J, with 8 bases in the middle. The data derive from a study of blood T cell repertoires in COVID-19. Study-wide background: The origin of the acute and convalescent COVID-19 samples was the United States, Italy and Spain. T cells, B-cell-depleted T cells, or PBMCs supplied cDNA or gDNA.

The authors' processing: By means of reference gene primer amplification, nucleated cell counts were estimated. Produced via immunoSEQ multiplex PCR; TCRdb's table is partial and in-frame only. The DNA was the basis for D and trimming; V, J and clone size are from that table. The profile shows about 42,000 clones, 77% of them singletons. Material for sequencing was peripheral blood. V and J are TRBV6-1 and TRBJ1-6; D is unresolved. This receptor was obtained from a woman in her 70s with acute or convalescent COVID-19. For the CDR3, the DNA is TGTGCCAGCAGTGAAACAGAGAGCTCCTATAATTCACCCCTCCACTTT. It codes for CASSETESSYNSPLHF.